This T cell receptor (beta chain) was observed in a study of control samples from healthy donors and cancer patients. Profiled with immunoSEQ multiplex PCR; TCRdb holds only in-frame clones, not every one. The sample contains some 120,000 clones, over 75% of which appear only once. V was cut by 0 bases and J by 2 bases, with 13 bases left in between. The CDR3 loop spans 16 amino acids. The germline CDR1 and CDR2 sequences are LGHDT and YNNKEL (reference sequence). V is TRBV3-1 (or the pseudogene TRBV3-2) and J is TRBJ1-2; unclear D gene. Specimen: blood. This TCR derives from a man in his sixties in good health. DNA for the CDR3: TGTGCCAGCAGCCAAGATGACACACAGAGGAACTATGGCTACACCTTC. It specifies CASSQDDTQRNYGYTF.